A selection of T cell receptor beta chains follows, all from one sample in a study of cytomegalovirus exposure and HLA in healthy donors. Some clones are missing from TCRdb's copy, which holds only in-frame ones; the method was immunoSEQ multiplex PCR. In the table there are about 170,000 clones, approximately 76% of which are singletons. What was sequenced was PBMCs. The source is a female donor in good health and CMV-seronegative. The CDR3 runs from the conserved cysteine through the conserved F or W. A D gene is named only where the DNA matches it firmly. The size field is filled for only some rows; it gives once, few, many or a size class.

D	V	size	J	CDR3	DNA
TRBD1	TRBV13	NA	TRBJ1-1	CASSPLRDRGTEAFF	TGTGCCAGCAGCCCCTTGCGGGACAGGGGGACTGAAGCTTTCTTT
NA	TRBV28	NA	TRBJ1-2	CASRGTPYGYTF	TGTGCCAGCAGAGGGACTCCCTATGGCTACACCTTC
NA	TRBV9	NA	TRBJ2-1	CASSARLGWDSYNEQFF	TGTGCCAGCAGCGCCCGTCTAGGGTGGGACTCGTACAATGAGCAGTTCTTC
NA	TRBV6-5	NA	TRBJ1-1	CASSYSAGRHTEAFF	TGTGCCAGCAGTTACTCGGCGGGTAGGCACACTGAAGCTTTCTTT
TRBD1	TRBV11-3	NA	TRBJ2-7	CASSLSTGGAYEQYF	TGTGCCAGCAGCTTATCGACAGGGGGAGCCTACGAGCAGTACTTC
NA	TRBV30	once	TRBJ1-1	CAWSVRVTEAFF	TGTGCCTGGAGCGTCAGGGTCACTGAAGCTTTCTTT
NA	TRBV29-1	NA	TRBJ2-7	CSFSRQGAYEQYF	TGCAGCTTTTCACGGCAGGGCGCCTACGAGCAGTACTTC
TRBD2	TRBV5-1	NA	TRBJ2-3	CASSLGTSGGGASTDTQYF	TGCGCCAGCAGCCTTGGGACTAGCGGGGGAGGGGCTAGCACAGATACGCAGTATTTT
TRBD2	TRBV27	NA	TRBJ2-7	CASSLYGGATYEQYF	TGTGCCAGCAGTTTATACGGGGGGGCCACCTACGAGCAGTACTTC
NA	TRBV6-1	NA	TRBJ2-3	CASSDLAASTDTQYF	TGTGCCAGCAGTGATCTAGCAGCAAGCACAGATACGCAGTATTTT
TRBD1	TRBV18	once	TRBJ1-1	CASSPPNRGNTEAFF	TGTGCCAGCTCACCACCGAACAGGGGGAACACTGAAGCTTTCTTT
NA	TRBV6-5	NA	TRBJ1-3	CASRLFFSGNTIYF	TGTGCCAGCAGGTTGTTCTTCTCTGGAAACACCATATATTTT
NA	TRBV7-6	NA	TRBJ1-1	CASSLDPGTEAFF	TGTGCCAGCAGCTTAGATCCGGGAACTGAAGCTTTCTTT
NA	TRBV6-5	NA	TRBJ1-5	CASSLIRGNQPQHF	TGTGCCAGCAGTTTGATCCGGGGCAATCAGCCCCAGCATTTT
TRBD2	TRBV11-2	NA	TRBJ2-5	CASSLRTSGGAWETQYF	TGTGCCAGCAGCTTACGGACTAGCGGGGGGGCGTGGGAGACCCAGTACTTC
TRBD2	TRBV7-2	once	TRBJ2-1	CASSLTQAGGFNEQFF	TGTGCCAGCAGCTTAACGCAAGCGGGAGGTTTCAATGAGCAGTTCTTC
NA	TRBV13	NA	TRBJ1-3	CASSRGRTIASGNTIYF	TGTGCCAGCAGCAGGGGCAGGACCATTGCCTCTGGAAACACCATATATTTT
TRBD1	TRBV5-1	NA	TRBJ2-7	CASSLGDRVYEQYF	TGCGCCAGCAGCTTGGGTGACAGGGTCTACGAGCAGTACTTC
NA	TRBV6-6	NA	TRBJ1-2	CASSYRGESDGYTF	TGTGCCAGCAGTTACCGGGGGGAATCGGATGGCTACACCTTC
NA	TRBV4-1	few	TRBJ2-7	CASSVGGVSSYEQYF	TGCGCCAGCAGCGTGGGGGGAGTTAGCTCCTACGAGCAGTACTTC
TRBD1	TRBV25-1	NA	TRBJ1-2	CASSGDRSSDRYGYTF	TGTGCCAGCAGTGGGGACAGATCCTCAGACCGCTATGGCTACACCTTC
TRBD1	TRBV2	NA	TRBJ2-2	CASRRGQANTGELFF	TGTGCCAGCAGAAGGGGACAGGCGAACACCGGGGAGCTGTTTTTT
NA	TRBV11-2	NA	TRBJ2-2	CASSFATGSIGELFF	TGTGCCAGCAGCTTCGCTACAGGGTCCATCGGGGAGCTGTTTTTT
TRBD1	TRBV5-1	NA	TRBJ1-1	CASSGNQGAGYTEAFF	TGCGCCAGCAGCGGGAACCAGGGGGCAGGGTACACTGAAGCTTTCTTT
TRBD1	TRBV27	NA	TRBJ2-3	CASSPKGGRPDTQYF	TGTGCCAGCAGTCCCAAAGGGGGCCGTCCAGATACGCAGTATTTT
NA	TRBV27	NA	TRBJ1-2	CASSLYQGSNSVRGYTF	TGTGCCAGCAGTTTATACCAGGGCTCTAATTCAGTGCGTGGCTACACCTTC
NA	TRBV5-5	NA	TRBJ1-4	CASSLGGPNEKLFF	TGTGCCAGCAGCTTGGGGGGGCCTAATGAAAAACTGTTTTTT
TRBD1	TRBV7-9	NA	TRBJ2-7	CASSSWTGSHGEQYF	TGTGCCAGCAGCTCATGGACAGGGTCTCATGGCGAGCAGTACTTC
NA	TRBV7-7	NA	TRBJ2-5	CASSLGGGKTQYF	TGTGCCAGCAGCTTAGGAGGAGGAAAGACCCAGTACTTC
NA	TRBV9	NA	TRBJ2-2	CASSPMVATGELFF	TGTGCCAGCAGCCCGATGGTGGCCACCGGGGAGCTGTTTTTT
TRBD2	TRBV5-1	NA	TRBJ2-1	CASSGSGRARDEQFF	TGCGCCAGCAGCGGAAGCGGGAGGGCCCGCGATGAGCAGTTCTTC
TRBD1	TRBV6-1	NA	TRBJ2-7	CASRTGGTYEQYF	TGTGCCAGCAGGACAGGGGGAACCTACGAGCAGTACTTC
TRBD1	TRBV2	NA	TRBJ1-3	CASHGTGGNTIYF	TGTGCCAGCCACGGGACAGGAGGAAACACCATATATTTT
NA	TRBV6-5	NA	TRBJ2-5	CASSYGTGYQETQYF	TGTGCCAGCAGTTACGGTACCGGGTACCAAGAGACCCAGTACTTC
NA	TRBV11-2	NA	TRBJ1-3	CASSPSSSGNTIYF	TGTGCCAGCAGCCCATCGAGCTCTGGAAACACCATATATTTT
NA	TRBV27	NA	TRBJ1-6	CASRQRASYNSPLHF	TGTGCCAGCCGACAGAGAGCCTCCTATAATTCACCCCTCCACTTT
TRBD1	TRBV7-2	NA	TRBJ1-2	CASSLQTGQGYGYTF	TGTGCCAGCAGCTTGCAGACTGGACAGGGATATGGCTACACCTTC
NA	TRBV9	NA	TRBJ2-2	CASSVVRTGELFF	TGTGCCAGCAGCGTAGTTCGTACCGGGGAGCTGTTTTTT
NA	TRBV6-5	once	TRBJ1-6	CASTDGGARSPLHF	TGTGCCAGCACTGATGGCGGGGCGCGTTCACCCCTCCACTTT
TRBD2	TRBV5-1	NA	TRBJ2-6	CASSTPSGSISGANVLTF	TGCGCCAGCAGCACACCTAGCGGGAGTATTTCTGGGGCCAACGTCCTGACTTTC
NA	TRBV20-1	NA	TRBJ1-1	CSASPGSEAFF	TGCAGTGCTAGCCCCGGGTCTGAAGCTTTCTTT
NA	TRBV5-5	NA	TRBJ1-5	CASSLFRGGTRDQPQHF	TGTGCCAGCAGCTTGTTCAGGGGAGGGACGAGGGATCAGCCCCAGCATTTT
NA	TRBV11-2	NA	TRBJ1-2	CASSLAAGLYGYTF	TGTGCCAGCAGCTTAGCGGCAGGTCTCTATGGCTACACCTTC
TRBD1	TRBV4-1	NA	TRBJ1-1	CASSPISWTGTYTEAFF	TGCGCCAGCAGCCCGATTTCGTGGACAGGGACCTACACTGAAGCTTTCTTT
TRBD2	TRBV13	few	TRBJ2-3	CASSQTASGSPKTQYF	TGTGCCAGCAGCCAGACCGCTAGCGGGAGTCCGAAAACGCAGTATTTT
NA	TRBV30	NA	TRBJ2-7	CAWSVISYEQYF	TGTGCCTGGAGTGTAATCAGCTACGAGCAGTACTTC
TRBD1	TRBV7-8	NA	TRBJ2-7	CASSLVDGTGHEQYF	TGTGCCAGCAGCTTAGTGGACGGGACAGGCCACGAGCAGTACTTC
TRBD1	TRBV5-1	NA	TRBJ2-4	CASSLRQGADIQYF	TGCGCCAGCAGCCTCAGACAGGGGGCGGACATTCAGTACTTC
NA	TRBV6-5	NA	TRBJ1-1	CASSYGGGGTEAFF	TGTGCCAGCAGTTACGGCGGGGGAGGCACTGAAGCTTTCTTT
NA	TRBV11-2	NA	TRBJ1-3	CASSSLNSYSGNTIYF	TGTGCCAGCAGCTCACTTAACAGCTACTCTGGAAACACCATATATTTT
NA	TRBV30	few	TRBJ1-5	CAWAGGNQPQHF	TGTGCCTGGGCCGGGGGCAATCAGCCCCAGCATTTT
NA	TRBV6-1	once	TRBJ1-2	CASSWTDSNYGYTF	TGTGCCAGCAGTTGGACAGACTCTAACTATGGCTACACCTTC
TRBD1	TRBV5-1	NA	TRBJ1-2	CASSQGQGASYGYTF	TGCGCCAGCAGCCAAGGACAGGGGGCTTCCTATGGCTACACCTTC